The rows below give T cell receptor beta chains drawn from one sample of a study of Graves' ophthalmopathy and Graves' hyperthyroidism. TCRdb redid the calling of the multiplex PCR reads with MiXCR, one entry per CDR3 protein. Of about 170,000 distinct CDR3 sequences listed, 37% are singletons. Sequencing input: peripheral blood. These TCRs come from a woman aged 40 to 55 with Graves' ophthalmopathy. The conserved cysteine and the conserved F or W are not part of the CDR3 here. A D gene is named only where the DNA matches it firmly. The size of a clone is reported for some rows only, either as once, few or many, or as a class for expanded clones.

>TRBD1|TRBV6-2/TRBV6-3|many
ASRGQGNVNTEAF
>NA|TRBV20-1|many
SARGGYELSGNTIY
>NA|TRBV5-1|NA
ASSFNRTSGYT
>NA|TRBV20-1|many
SAEQALSYEQY
>NA|TRBV12-3/TRBV12-4|NA
ASRRGPLNTEAF
>TRBD2|TRBV30|NA
AWSVKETSGSYEQY
>NA|TRBV12-3/TRBV12-4|many
ASSPLSTGTDGYT
>NA|TRBV30|NA
AWSWGEQPQH
>NA|TRBV20-1|many
SARIPGRLTYEQY
>NA|TRBV12-3/TRBV12-4|few
ASSSPRDGNYGYT
>NA|TRBV12-3/TRBV12-4|NA
ASSLGQRRSPLH
>TRBD2|TRBV5-5|NA
ASTPMGLAGGYEQY
>NA|TRBV18|many
ASSPTGTLNTEAF
>NA|TRBV5-1|many
ASSLSGGPQETQY
>NA|TRBV11-1|NA
ASSTTSGSLTGELF
>NA|TRBV6-2/TRBV6-3|few
ASSYSFNYEQY
>NA|TRBV7-2|NA
ASSSGGKGGETQY
>NA|TRBV20-1|many
SASPGPRSTDTQY
>NA|TRBV7-3|many
ASSLIFRDSNQPQH
>TRBD1|TRBV2|NA
ASSSTGGKDQPQH
>NA|TRBV28|many
ASSSGAPYGYT
>TRBD1|TRBV6-5|few
ASSYRQGHNTGELF
>TRBD2|TRBV7-8|NA
ASSSPGLGSYEQY
>NA|TRBV27|few
ASSLNPRGETQY
>TRBD1|TRBV7-2|NA
ASSLEGTALQETQY
>TRBD1|TRBV6-1|many
ASSPTWDSLGYT
>NA|TRBV19|many
ASSSRGSFAVAKNIQY
>NA|TRBV12-3/TRBV12-4|many
ASSFPGSEAF
>NA|TRBV6-5|NA
ASSYGPKETQY
>NA|TRBV4-2|many
ASSQDPWGAPSNQPQH
>NA|TRBV20-1|NA
SARDPAGQETQY
>NA|TRBV28|many
ASSYQGLQETQY
>NA|TRBV15|many
ATSRDSDSSYEQY
>NA|TRBV12-3/TRBV12-4|NA
ASTKGGRLNTEAF
>NA|TRBV12-3/TRBV12-4|many
ASSPHSSGNTIY
>NA|TRBV19|once
ASSSTPAGTEAF
>NA|TRBV5-1|many
ASSSGRNTEAF
>TRBD1|TRBV27|many
ASSLGTGVGYEQY
>NA|TRBV9|many
ASSVGGETGNTIY
>NA|TRBV27|few
ASSLLQGEQY
>NA|TRBV5-5|many
ASSLAHAGSYTEAF
>NA|TRBV7-2|NA
ASSLEIGETQY
>TRBD2|TRBV28|few
ASVAGASGGFEQY
>NA|TRBV6-1|few
ASSEDGWSNYGYT
>NA|TRBV10-2|NA
ASSISPSRAGELF
>TRBD2|TRBV12-3/TRBV12-4|NA
ASSLVLRGDSYEQY
>NA|TRBV5-1|many
ASSLRRGETQY
>NA|TRBV10-3|many
AISVFLRTGPLSLRELF
>NA|TRBV27|NA
ASSGDFAEAF
>NA|TRBV11-2|few
ASSLGPMGEPMNTEAF
>TRBD2|TRBV6-1|few
ASEGTASGSYSYEQY
>NA|TRBV28|NA
ASSSQGDTQY
>NA|TRBV6-1|NA
ASSAPGSLGEAF
>TRBD1|TRBV7-2|NA
ASSLGGRGLYEQY
>NA|TRBV6-1|NA
ASSLEANTQY
>TRBD1|TRBV11-2|few
ASSLPGQGGYEQY
>NA|TRBV6-2/TRBV6-3|many
ASSYSKTY
>NA|TRBV20-1|many
SALRGNQPQH
>TRBD2|TRBV5-1|many
ASSVSGGQETQY
>NA|TRBV6-1|NA
ASSGINSLSNQPQH